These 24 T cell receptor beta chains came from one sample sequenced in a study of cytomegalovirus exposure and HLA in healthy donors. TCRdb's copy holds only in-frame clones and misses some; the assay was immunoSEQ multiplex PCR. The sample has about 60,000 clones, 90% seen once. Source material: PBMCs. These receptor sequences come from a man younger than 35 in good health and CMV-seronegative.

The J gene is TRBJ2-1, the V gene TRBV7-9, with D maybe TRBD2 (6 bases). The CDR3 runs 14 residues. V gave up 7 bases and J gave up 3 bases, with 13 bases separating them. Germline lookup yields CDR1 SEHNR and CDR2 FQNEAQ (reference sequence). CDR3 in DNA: TGTGCCAGCATCGTAGCGGAGCGCTACAATGAGCAGTTCTTC. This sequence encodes CASIVAERYNEQFF. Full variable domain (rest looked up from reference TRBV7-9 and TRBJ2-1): DTGVSQNPRHKITKRGQNVTFRCDPISEHNRLYWYRQTLGQGPEFLTYFQNEAQLEKSRLLSDRFSAERPKGSFSTLEIQRTEQGDSAMYLCASIVAERYNEQFFGPGTRLTVL.

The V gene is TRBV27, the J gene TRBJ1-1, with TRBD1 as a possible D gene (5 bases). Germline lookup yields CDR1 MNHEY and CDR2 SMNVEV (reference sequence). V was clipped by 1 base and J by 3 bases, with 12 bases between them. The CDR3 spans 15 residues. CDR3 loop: CASSLWPGGDTEAFF. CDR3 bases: TGTGCCAGCAGTTTATGGCCGGGGGGGGACACTGAAGCTTTCTTT.

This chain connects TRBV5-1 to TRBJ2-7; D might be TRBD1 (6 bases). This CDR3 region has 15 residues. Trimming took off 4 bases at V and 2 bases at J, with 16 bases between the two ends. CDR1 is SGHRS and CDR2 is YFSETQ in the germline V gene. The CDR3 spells CASSGGHLEPYEQYF. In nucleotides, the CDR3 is TGCGCCAGCAGCGGGGGACACCTTGAACCCTACGAGCAGTACTTC.

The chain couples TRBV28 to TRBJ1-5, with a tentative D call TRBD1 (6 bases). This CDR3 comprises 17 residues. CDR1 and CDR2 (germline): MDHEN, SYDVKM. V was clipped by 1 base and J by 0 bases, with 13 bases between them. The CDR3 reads CASSLSRGPGSNQPQHF. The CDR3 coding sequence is TGTGCCAGCAGTTTATCCAGGGGTCCGGGTAGCAATCAGCCCCAGCATTTT.

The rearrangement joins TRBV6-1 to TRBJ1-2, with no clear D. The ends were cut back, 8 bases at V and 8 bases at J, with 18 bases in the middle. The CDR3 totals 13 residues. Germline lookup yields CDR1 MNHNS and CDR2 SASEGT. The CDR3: CASHSGIPPGYTF. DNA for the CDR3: TGTGCCAGCCACTCCGGGATCCCTCCAGGCTACACCTTC.

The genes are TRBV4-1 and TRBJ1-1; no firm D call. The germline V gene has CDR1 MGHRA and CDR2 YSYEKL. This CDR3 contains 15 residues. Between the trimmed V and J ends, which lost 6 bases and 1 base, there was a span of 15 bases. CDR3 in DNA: TGCGCCAGCAGGCGCGGCGAGGGAGCGAACACTGAAGCTTTCTTT. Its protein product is CASRRGEGANTEAFF.

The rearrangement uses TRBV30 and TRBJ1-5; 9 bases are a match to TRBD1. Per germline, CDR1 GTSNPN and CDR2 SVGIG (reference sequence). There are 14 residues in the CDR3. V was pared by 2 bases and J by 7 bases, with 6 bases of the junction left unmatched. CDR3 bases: TGTGCCTGGAGTCCTGGACAGGGGATGCAGCCCCAGCATTTT. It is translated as CAWSPGQGMQPQHF.

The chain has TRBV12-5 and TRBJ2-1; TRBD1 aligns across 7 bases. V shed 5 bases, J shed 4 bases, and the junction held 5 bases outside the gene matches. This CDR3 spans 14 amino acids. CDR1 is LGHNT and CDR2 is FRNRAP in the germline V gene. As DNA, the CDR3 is TGTGCTAGTGGTAACCGGGACAGATACAATGAGCAGTTCTTC. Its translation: CASGNRDRYNEQFF. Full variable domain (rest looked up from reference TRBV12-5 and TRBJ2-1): DARVTQTPRHKVTEMGQEVTMRCQPILGHNTVFWYRQTMMQGLELLAYFRNRAPLDDSGMPKDRFSAEMPDATLATLKIQPSEPRDSAVYFCASGNRDRYNEQFFGPGTRLTVL.

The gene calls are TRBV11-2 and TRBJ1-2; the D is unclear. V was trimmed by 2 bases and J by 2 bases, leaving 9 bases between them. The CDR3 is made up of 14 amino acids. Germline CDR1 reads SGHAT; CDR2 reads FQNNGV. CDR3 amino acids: CASSLSVANYGYTF. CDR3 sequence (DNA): TGTGCCAGCAGCTTATCCGTTGCGAACTATGGCTACACCTTC.

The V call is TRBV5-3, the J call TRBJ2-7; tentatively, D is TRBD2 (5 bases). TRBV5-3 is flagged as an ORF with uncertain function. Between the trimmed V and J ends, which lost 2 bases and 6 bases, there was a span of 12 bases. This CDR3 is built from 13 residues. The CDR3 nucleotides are TGTGCCAGAAGCTTTCCGGTAGCGATCGAGCAGTACTTC. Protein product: CARSFPVAIEQYF.

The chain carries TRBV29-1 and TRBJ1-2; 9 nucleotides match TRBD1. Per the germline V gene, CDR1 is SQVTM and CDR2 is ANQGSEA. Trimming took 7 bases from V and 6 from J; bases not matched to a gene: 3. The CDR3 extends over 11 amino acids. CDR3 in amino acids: CSGGTGNGYTF. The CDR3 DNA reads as TGCAGCGGGGGGACAGGGAATGGCTACACCTTC.

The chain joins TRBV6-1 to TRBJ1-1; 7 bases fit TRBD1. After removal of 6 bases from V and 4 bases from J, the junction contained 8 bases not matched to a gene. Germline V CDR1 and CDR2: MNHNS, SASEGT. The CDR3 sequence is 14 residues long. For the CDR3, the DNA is TGTGCCAGCAGAAGACAGGGCTCGGGCACTGAAGCTTTCTTT. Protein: CASRRQGSGTEAFF.

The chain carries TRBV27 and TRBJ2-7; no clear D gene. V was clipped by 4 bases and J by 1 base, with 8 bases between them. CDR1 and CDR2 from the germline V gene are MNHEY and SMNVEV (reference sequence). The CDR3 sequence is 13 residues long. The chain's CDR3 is CASSYSQSYEQYF. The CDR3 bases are TGTGCCAGCAGTTATTCCCAGTCCTACGAGCAGTACTTC.

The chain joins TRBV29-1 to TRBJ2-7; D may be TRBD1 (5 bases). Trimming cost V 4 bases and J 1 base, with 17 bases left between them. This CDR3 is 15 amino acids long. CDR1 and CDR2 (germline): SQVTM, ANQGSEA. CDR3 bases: TGCAGCGTTGTTCTCAGGGTCAAAATGTCCTACGAGCAGTACTTC. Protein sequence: CSVVLRVKMSYEQYF.

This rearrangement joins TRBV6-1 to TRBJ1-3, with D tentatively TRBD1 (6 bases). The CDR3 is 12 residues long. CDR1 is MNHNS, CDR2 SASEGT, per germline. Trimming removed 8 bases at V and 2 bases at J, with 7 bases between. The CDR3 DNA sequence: TGTGCCAGCCGGGACACTGGAAACACCATATATTTT. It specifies CASRDTGNTIYF.

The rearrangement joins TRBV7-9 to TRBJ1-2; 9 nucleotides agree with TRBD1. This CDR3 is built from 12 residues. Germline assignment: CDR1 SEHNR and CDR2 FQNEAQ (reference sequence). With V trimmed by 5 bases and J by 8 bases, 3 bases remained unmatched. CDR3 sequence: CASSRDRDGYTF. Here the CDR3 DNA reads TGTGCCAGCAGCAGGGACAGGGACGGCTACACCTTC.

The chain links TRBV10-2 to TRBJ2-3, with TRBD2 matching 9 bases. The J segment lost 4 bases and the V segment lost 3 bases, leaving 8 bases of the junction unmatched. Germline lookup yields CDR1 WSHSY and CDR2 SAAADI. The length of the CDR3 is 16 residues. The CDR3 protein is CASSDGGRGPADTQYF. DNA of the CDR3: TGCGCCAGCAGTGACGGCGGGAGGGGTCCGGCAGATACGCAGTATTTT.

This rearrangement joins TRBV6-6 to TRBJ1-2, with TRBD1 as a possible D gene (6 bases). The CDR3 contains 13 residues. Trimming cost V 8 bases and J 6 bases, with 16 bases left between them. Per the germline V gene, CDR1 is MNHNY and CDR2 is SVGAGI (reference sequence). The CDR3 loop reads CASRQDPSHGYTF. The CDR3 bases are TGTGCCAGCCGACAGGACCCATCACATGGCTACACCTTC.

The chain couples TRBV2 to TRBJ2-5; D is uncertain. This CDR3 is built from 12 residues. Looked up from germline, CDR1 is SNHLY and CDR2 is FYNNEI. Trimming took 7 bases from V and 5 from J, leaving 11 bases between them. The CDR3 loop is CASTLGWETQYF. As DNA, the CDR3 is TGTGCCAGCACCCTAGGTTGGGAGACCCAGTACTTC.

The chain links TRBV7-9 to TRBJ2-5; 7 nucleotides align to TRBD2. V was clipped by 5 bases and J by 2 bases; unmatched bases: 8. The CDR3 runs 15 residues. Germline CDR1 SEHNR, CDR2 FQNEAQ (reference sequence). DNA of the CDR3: TGTGCCAGCAGCCAAACGCGGGAGCCACAAGAGACCCAGTACTTC. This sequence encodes CASSQTREPQETQYF.

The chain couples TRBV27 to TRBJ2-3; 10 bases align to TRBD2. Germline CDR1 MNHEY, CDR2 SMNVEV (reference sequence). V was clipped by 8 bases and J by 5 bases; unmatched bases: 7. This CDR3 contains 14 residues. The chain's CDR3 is CASGKAGGGDTQYF. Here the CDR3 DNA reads TGTGCCAGCGGTAAAGCGGGAGGGGGAGATACGCAGTATTTT.

DNA for the CDR3: TGTGCCTGGGGCAGGGTGGCTAATGAAAAACTGTTTTTT. Translation gives CAWGRVANEKLFF. The chain joins TRBV30 to TRBJ1-4, with D possibly being TRBD1 (5 bases). Trimming left V 5 bases short and J 3 bases short, with 10 bases between. Germline V gene sequence: CDR1 GTSNPN, CDR2 SVGIG (reference sequence). The CDR3 consists of 13 residues.

CDR3 sequence (DNA): TGCAGCGTCCCAACAATGACTAGTGGGACAGATACGCAGTATTTT. It translates to CSVPTMTSGTDTQYF. This rearrangement joins TRBV29-1 to TRBJ2-3; tentatively, D is TRBD2 (6 bases). Trimming left V 6 bases short and J 3 bases short, with 19 bases between. The CDR3 has 15 residues. In germline, CDR1 is SQVTM, CDR2 ANQGSEA.

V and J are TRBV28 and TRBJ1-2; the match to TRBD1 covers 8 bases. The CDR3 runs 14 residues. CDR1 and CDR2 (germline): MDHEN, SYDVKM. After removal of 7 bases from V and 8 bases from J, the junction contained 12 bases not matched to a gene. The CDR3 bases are TGTGCCAGCATAAGCGCACAGGGGGGGGGCGGCTACACCTTC. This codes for CASISAQGGGGYTF.